Presented here are 30 T cell receptor beta chains from one specimen sequenced in a study of blood T cell repertoires in COVID-19. Using immunoSEQ multiplex PCR, the repertoire was profiled, and TCRdb retains in-frame clones only, with some absent. The sample gives tens of thousands of clones, 70% to 75% of which show up once; more than 15% is in the top ten. The sample consisted of peripheral blood. Source of these receptors: a woman aged 50 to 65 with active or convalescent COVID-19.

The rearrangement links TRBV5-1 to TRBJ2-3, with D possibly matching TRBD1 (6 bases). This CDR3 has 15 residues. The V gene lost 1 base and the J gene lost 6 bases, with 15 bases spanning the gap. The germline CDR1 and CDR2 sequences are SGHRS and YFSETQ. The CDR3 DNA sequence: TGCGCCAGCAGCTTGATGTCAGGGACACCGGATACGCAGTATTTT. It specifies CASSLMSGTPDTQYF.

The chain is built from TRBV7-2 and TRBJ2-7; 8 nucleotides line up with TRBD1. Germline V lookup: CDR1 SGHTA, CDR2 FQGNSA. The CDR3 is made up of 13 amino acids. Trimming removed 5 bases from V and 3 bases from J; junction bases left unmatched: 3. CDR3 DNA: TGTGCCAGCAGCATGGGGACAGGCTACGAGCAGTACTTC. Translating gives CASSMGTGYEQYF.

V gene TRBV4-1 combines with J gene TRBJ2-1; TRBD2 matches at 12 bases. The trim removed 4 bases at V and 13 bases at J, leaving 8 bases unmatched. The length of the CDR3 is 14 residues. Germline V gene data show CDR1 as MGHRA and CDR2 as YSYEKL. CDR3 loop: CASSLLTSGSAQFF. As DNA, the CDR3 is TGCGCCAGCAGCCTCCTGACTAGCGGGAGCGCTCAGTTCTTC.

In this sample, this clone turned up once. The chain combines TRBV9 with TRBJ2-1, with D perhaps TRBD1 (7 bases). The CDR3 sequence is 17 residues long. Germline V CDR1 and CDR2: SGDLS, YYNGEE. The V end was cut by 3 bases, the J end by 5 bases, with 21 bases between. The chain's CDR3 is CASSALSAGRGHNEQFF. The CDR3 nucleotides are TGTGCCAGCAGCGCCCTCTCTGCGGGAAGGGGGCACAATGAGCAGTTCTTC.

V usage is TRBV19 and J usage is TRBJ1-2; 9 nucleotides match TRBD1. With 7 bases clipped from V and 4 bases from J, the junction kept 7 bases outside the gene matches. The CDR3 extends over 14 amino acids. Germline V gene sequence: CDR1 LNHDA, CDR2 SQIVND (reference sequence). The CDR3: CASNLDRGGYGYTF. Written as DNA, the CDR3 is TGTGCCAGTAACCTGGACAGGGGAGGCTATGGCTACACCTTC.

This clone was found a few times. A read error may be the cause here, since a much bigger clone is one base away. Other DNA sequences in the same sample also yield this CDR3. The chain is built from TRBV2 and TRBJ2-5; 8 nucleotides align to TRBD1. CDR3 length: 12 amino acids. V shed 6 bases, J shed 5 bases, and the junction held 2 bases outside the gene matches. Per the germline V gene, CDR1 is SNHLY and CDR2 is FYNNEI. In DNA form, the CDR3 reads TGTGCCAGCAGGGGACAGGCGGAGACCCAGTACTTC. It codes for CASRGQAETQYF. The full variable domain, rest sourced from reference TRBV2 and TRBJ2-5, is EPEVTQTPSHQVTQMGQEVILRCVPISNHLYFYWYRQILGQKVEFLVSFYNNEISEKSEIFDDQFSVERPDGSNFTLKIRSTKLEDSAMYFCASRGQAETQYFGPGTRLLVL.

This clone has a handful of counts. J is TRBJ1-5 and V is TRBV2; tentatively, D is TRBD1 (5 bases). CDR1 SNHLY and CDR2 FYNNEI come from the germline V gene. The CDR3 is 15 amino acids. Between the trimmed V and J ends, which lost 4 bases and 5 bases, there was a span of 15 bases. CDR3 amino acids: CASSGTRTTDQPQHF. As DNA, the CDR3 is TGTGCCAGCAGTGGGACAAGAACTACAGATCAGCCCCAGCATTTT.

The gene calls are TRBV6-6 and TRBJ1-5, with 7 positions matching TRBD1. Looked up from germline, CDR1 is MNHNY and CDR2 is SVGAGI (reference sequence). The V and J ends lost 0 bases and 7 bases, in that order; junction bases with no gene match: 3. The CDR3 runs to 14 residues. The CDR3 here is CASSYSTGAQPQHF. The CDR3 coding sequence is TGTGCCAGCAGTTACTCAACAGGGGCACAGCCCCAGCATTTT.

The chain has TRBV5-5 and TRBJ2-7, with a possible D match to TRBD2 (7 bases). Trimming removed 0 bases from V and 9 bases from J, with 22 bases in between. Germline-derived CDR1 and CDR2 are SGHKS and YYEKEE (reference sequence). This CDR3 contains 16 residues. CDR3 in amino acids: CASSLAGAAGGGWQYF. For the CDR3, the DNA is TGTGCCAGCAGCTTGGCCGGAGCCGCGGGCGGGGGCTGGCAGTACTTC.

This chain joins TRBV7-6 and TRBJ2-2; a possible D gene is TRBD2 (5 bases). The germline gives CDR1 SGHVS, CDR2 FNYEAQ. This CDR3 is 13 amino acids long. Trimming pared 3 bases from V and 13 bases from J, leaving 15 bases between. The CDR3 is CASSFNSRGGLFF. The CDR3 region has the DNA TGTGCCAGCAGCTTTAATAGCCGGGGTGGGCTGTTTTTT.

V gene TRBV19 combines with J gene TRBJ2-2, with TRBD1 matching 8 bases. The CDR3 sequence is 14 residues long. The germline CDR1 and CDR2 sequences are LNHDA and SQIVND (reference sequence). V lost 2 bases to trimming and J lost 6 bases; unmatched junction nucleotides: 2. In nucleotides, the CDR3 is TGTGCCAGTAGTATAACAGGGGGAGCCGGGGAGCTGTTTTTT. This sequence encodes CASSITGGAGELFF. The variable domain in full, with the rest retrieved from reference TRBV19 and TRBJ2-2, is DGGITQSPKYLFRKEGQNVTLSCEQNLNHDAMYWYRQDPGQGLRLIYYSQIVNDFQKGDIAEGYSVSREKKESFPLTVTSAQKNPTAFYLCASSITGGAGELFFGEGSRLTVL.

J is TRBJ1-3 and V is TRBV18, with 11 bases lining up with TRBD1. The CDR3 has 16 amino acids. Per the germline V gene, CDR1 is KGHSH and CDR2 is LQKENI. The V and J ends lost 6 bases and 3 bases, in that order; junction bases with no gene match: 7. In nucleotides, the CDR3 is TGTGCCAGCTCCCGAGGACAGGGGGCAGATGGAAACACCATATATTTT. Encoded protein: CASSRGQGADGNTIYF.

This chain connects TRBV11-2 to TRBJ1-1, with 9 bases identical to TRBD1. Unmatched junction bases numbered 4, after V lost 3 bases and J lost 5 bases. CDR1 SGHAT and CDR2 FQNNGV come from the germline V gene. This CDR3 region has 14 residues. In nucleotides, the CDR3 is TGTGCCAGCAGCTTGACAGGGGGGAATACTGAAGCTTTCTTT. It specifies CASSLTGGNTEAFF.

The chain links TRBV10-3 to TRBJ2-3, with 15 bases that match TRBD2. The V gene's germline CDR1 is ENHRY and CDR2 SYGVKD. The V and J ends lost 11 bases and 0 bases, in that order; junction bases with no gene match: 9. CDR3 length: 17 residues. The CDR3 nucleotides read TGTGCCTCGGGACTAGCGGGAGGAGTTTCTAGCACAGATACGCAGTATTTT. As protein: CASGLAGGVSSTDTQYF.

The rearrangement uses TRBV5-1 and TRBJ2-1; 8 bases match TRBD1. The CDR3 covers 14 residues. Germline V gene lookup returns CDR1 SGHRS and CDR2 YFSETQ. The V and J ends lost 3 bases and 8 bases, in that order; junction bases with no gene match: 7. The CDR3 spells CASSWRTGNDEQFF. The CDR3 nucleotides read TGCGCCAGCAGCTGGAGGACAGGGAACGATGAGCAGTTCTTC.

The gene calls are TRBV5-1 and TRBJ1-1, with D perhaps matching TRBD1 (5 bases). Trimming stripped 0 bases from V and 12 bases from J, with 18 bases between. The CDR3 is 14 residues long. CDR1 and CDR2 from the germline V gene are SGHRS and YFSETQ. Written as DNA, the CDR3 is TGCGCCAGCAGCTTGGATGGCCGCAGGGATACGACTTTCTTT. It yields the protein CASSLDGRRDTTFF.

The rearrangement joins TRBV7-2 to TRBJ2-7; the D gene is possibly TRBD2 (6 bases). This CDR3 has 13 amino acids. Germline values: CDR1 SGHTA, CDR2 FQGNSA. Trimming shortened V by 2 bases and J by 6 bases, and 11 bases separated the two germline ends. The CDR3 DNA is TGTGCCAGCAGCTTATCCGGGGGTGGCGAGCAGTACTTC. This gives the protein CASSLSGGGEQYF.

The J gene is TRBJ1-1, the V gene TRBV2; a weak D match, TRBD1 (5 bases). V lost 4 bases to trimming and J lost 3 bases, with 12 bases between them. Germline CDR1 is SNHLY and CDR2 is FYNNEI. The CDR3 length is 14 residues. CDR3 sequence reads: CASSAQGKDTEAFF. The CDR3 region has the DNA TGTGCCAGCAGTGCGCAGGGTAAGGACACTGAAGCTTTCTTT.

This sequence joins TRBV28 and TRBJ1-2; TRBD1 matches at 7 bases. Germline V CDR1 and CDR2: MDHEN, SYDVKM. Trimming at V came to 3 bases and at J to 8 bases, leaving 6 bases not matched to a gene. The CDR3 sequence is 13 residues long. The CDR3 DNA sequence: TGTGCCAGCAGTTTGGGGACAGTCAACGGCTACACCTTC. It translates to CASSLGTVNGYTF.

CDR3 region: CASSPGQGFPYEQYF. CDR3 DNA: TGTGCCAGCAGCCCAGGACAGGGGTTCCCCTACGAGCAGTACTTC. The chain uses TRBV7-6 and TRBJ2-7; TRBD1 matches 9 bases. The CDR3 extends over 15 amino acids. With 5 bases clipped from V and 2 bases from J, the junction kept 7 bases outside the gene matches. Germline CDR1 is SGHVS and CDR2 is FNYEAQ. Variable domain in full (rest from reference TRBV7-6 and TRBJ2-7): GAGVSQSPRYKVTKRGQDVALRCDPISGHVSLYWYRQALGQGPEFLTYFNYEAQQDKSGLPNDRFSAERPEGSISTLTIQRTEQRDSAMYRCASSPGQGFPYEQYFGPGTRLTVT.

The V call is TRBV5-1, the J call TRBJ2-1; weak D call: TRBD2 (6 bases). V lost 5 bases, J lost 9 bases, and 12 bases lay in between. Germline lookup yields CDR1 SGHRS and CDR2 YFSETQ. CDR3 length: 12 amino acids. In nucleotides, the CDR3 is TGCGCCAGCAGTTATAGCGGCGCTGAGCAGTTCTTC. This encodes CASSYSGAEQFF.

By share, this clone counts as medium-sized. V gene TRBV4-2 combines with J gene TRBJ2-2; TRBD2 agrees at 7 bases. Germline loops: CDR1 LGHNA, CDR2 YNFKEQ. V shed 2 bases and J 4 bases; nucleotides not matched to a gene: 4. This CDR3 spans 15 amino acids. The chain's CDR3 is CASSQKTSTTGELFF. In DNA, the CDR3 is TGTGCCAGCAGCCAAAAGACTAGCACCACCGGGGAGCTGTTTTTT.

There are a few counts of this clone. V gene TRBV11-2 combines with J gene TRBJ1-2, with D maybe TRBD1 (5 bases). The CDR3 runs to 13 residues. CDR1 SGHAT and CDR2 FQNNGV come from the germline V gene. V gave up 4 bases and J gave up 6 bases, with 12 bases separating them. CDR3 amino acids: CASSSNSGNGYTF. In DNA, the CDR3 is TGTGCCAGCAGCTCCAACTCAGGGAATGGCTACACCTTC.

V usage is TRBV11-2 and J usage is TRBJ2-1; the D gene is possibly TRBD2 (6 bases). Trimming took 1 base from V and 8 from J, leaving 9 bases between them. Germline V gives CDR1 SGHAT, CDR2 FQNNGV. This CDR3 spans 13 amino acids. Written as DNA, the CDR3 is TGTGCCAGCAGCTTAGCGGGAGTGGATGAGCAGTTCTTC. It codes for CASSLAGVDEQFF.

This chain uses TRBV11-2 with TRBJ2-7; 9 positions match TRBD2. CDR3 length: 16 amino acids. V shed 0 bases, J shed 7 bases, and the junction held 10 bases outside the gene matches. Germline V CDR1 and CDR2: SGHAT, FQNNGV. The CDR3 nucleotides are TGTGCCAGCAGCTTAGATCGGGGCGGGAGGGCGAGTGAGCAGTACTTC. Translated, it gives CASSLDRGGRASEQYF.

The chain uses TRBV7-2 and TRBJ2-7; tentative D call: TRBD1 (8 bases). The CDR3 is 15 residues long. Trimming cost V 3 bases and J 5 bases, with 17 bases left between them. In germline, CDR1 is SGHTA, CDR2 FQGNSA. CDR3 amino acids: CASSFPTGGRDEQYF. CDR3 nucleotides: TGTGCCAGCAGCTTCCCCACAGGGGGGAGGGACGAGCAGTACTTC.

The J gene is TRBJ2-1, the V gene TRBV5-1; no reliable D call. The germline V gene has CDR1 SGHRS and CDR2 YFSETQ. This CDR3 has 15 amino acids. Trimming removed 4 bases at V and 2 bases at J, with 13 bases between. The CDR3 DNA sequence: TGCGCCAGCAGCCCTCGGAGTTTAACCTACAATGAGCAGTTCTTC. Protein sequence: CASSPRSLTYNEQFF.

The chain carries TRBV24-1 and TRBJ2-1; TRBD2 agrees at 9 bases. The CDR3 is 15 residues long. V lost 0 bases and J lost 9; bases outside the gene matches: 5. Germline lookup yields CDR1 KGHDR and CDR2 SFDVKD. The CDR3 spells CATSDLLAGGTEQFF. In DNA form, the CDR3 reads TGTGCCACCAGTGATTTGTTGGCGGGAGGGACTGAGCAGTTCTTC.

V gene TRBV7-9 combines with J gene TRBJ2-1; 9 positions agree with TRBD1. This CDR3 comprises 14 residues. Per germline, CDR1 SEHNR and CDR2 FQNEAQ (reference sequence). J lost 9 bases, V lost 5 bases, and 8 bases had no gene match. CDR3 region: CASSPDRGNSEQFF. In DNA form, the CDR3 reads TGTGCCAGCAGCCCCGACAGGGGGAATAGTGAGCAGTTCTTC. The full variable domain, completed using reference TRBV7-9 and TRBJ2-1, is DTGVSQNPRHKITKRGQNVTFRCDPISEHNRLYWYRQTLGQGPEFLTYFQNEAQLEKSRLLSDRFSAERPKGSFSTLEIQRTEQGDSAMYLCASSPDRGNSEQFFGPGTRLTVL.

This clone was found once. The J gene is TRBJ1-2, the V gene TRBV7-9; a possible D gene is TRBD1 (6 bases). Per the germline V gene, CDR1 is SEHNR and CDR2 is FQNEAQ (reference sequence). Trimming shortened V by 8 bases and J by 9 bases, and 16 bases separated the two germline ends. CDR3 length: 12 amino acids. The CDR3 DNA reads as TGTGCCAGCCAGGGGCGCAAGCGTAGCTACACCTTC. It is translated as CASQGRKRSYTF.